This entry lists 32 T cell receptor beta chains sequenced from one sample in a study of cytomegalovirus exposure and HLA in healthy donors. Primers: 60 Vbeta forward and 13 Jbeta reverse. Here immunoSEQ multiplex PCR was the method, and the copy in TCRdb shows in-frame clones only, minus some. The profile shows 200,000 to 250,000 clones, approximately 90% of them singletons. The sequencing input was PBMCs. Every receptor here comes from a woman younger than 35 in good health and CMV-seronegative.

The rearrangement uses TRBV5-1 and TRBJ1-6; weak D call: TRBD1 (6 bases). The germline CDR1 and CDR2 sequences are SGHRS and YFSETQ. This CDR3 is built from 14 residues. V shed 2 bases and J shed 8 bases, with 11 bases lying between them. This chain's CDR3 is CASSFGDTDSPLHF. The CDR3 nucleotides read TGCGCCAGCAGCTTTGGGGACACCGATTCACCCCTCCACTTT.

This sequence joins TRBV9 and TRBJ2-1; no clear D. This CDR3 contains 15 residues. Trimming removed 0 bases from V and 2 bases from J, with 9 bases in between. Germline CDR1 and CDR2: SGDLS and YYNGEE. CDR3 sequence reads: CASSVEFGAYNEQFF. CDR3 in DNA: TGTGCCAGCAGCGTAGAGTTCGGTGCCTACAATGAGCAGTTCTTC. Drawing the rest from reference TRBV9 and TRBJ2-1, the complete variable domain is DSGVTQTPKHLITATGQRVTLRCSPRSGDLSVYWYQQSLDQGLQFLIQYYNGEERAKGNILERFSAQQFPDLHSELNLSSLELGDSALYFCASSVEFGAYNEQFFGPGTRLTVL.

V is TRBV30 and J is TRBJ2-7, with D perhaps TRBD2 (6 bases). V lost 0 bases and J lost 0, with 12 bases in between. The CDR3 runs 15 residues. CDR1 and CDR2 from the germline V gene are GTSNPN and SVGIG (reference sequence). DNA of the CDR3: TGTGCCTGGAGTGTTTGGAGGGTTAACTCCTACGAGCAGTACTTC. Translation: CAWSVWRVNSYEQYF. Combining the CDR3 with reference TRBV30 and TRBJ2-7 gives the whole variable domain SQTIHQWPATLVQPVGSPLSLECTVEGTSNPNLYWYRQAAGRGLQLLFYSVGIGQISSEVPQNLSASRPQDRQFILSSKKLLLSDSGFYLCAWSVWRVNSYEQYFGPGTRLTVT.

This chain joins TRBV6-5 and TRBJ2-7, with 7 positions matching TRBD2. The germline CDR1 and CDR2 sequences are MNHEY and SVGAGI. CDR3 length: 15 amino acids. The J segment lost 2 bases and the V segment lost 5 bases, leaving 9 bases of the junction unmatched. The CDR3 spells CASSLTGLDPYEQYF. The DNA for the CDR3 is TGTGCCAGCAGTCTGACCGGACTAGACCCCTACGAGCAGTACTTC.

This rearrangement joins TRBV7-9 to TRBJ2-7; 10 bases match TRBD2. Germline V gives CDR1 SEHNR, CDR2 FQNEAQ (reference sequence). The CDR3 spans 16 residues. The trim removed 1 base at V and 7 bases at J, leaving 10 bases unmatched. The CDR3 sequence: CASSLVEGVAGGEQYF. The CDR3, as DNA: TGTGCCAGCAGCTTAGTCGAAGGGGTAGCGGGAGGTGAGCAGTACTTC.

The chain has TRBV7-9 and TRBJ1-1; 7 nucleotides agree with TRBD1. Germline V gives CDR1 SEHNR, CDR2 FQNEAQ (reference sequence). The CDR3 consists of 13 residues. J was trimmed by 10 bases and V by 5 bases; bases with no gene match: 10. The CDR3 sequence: CASSRIPQGVAFF. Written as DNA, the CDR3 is TGTGCCAGCAGCCGTATCCCCCAGGGGGTAGCTTTCTTT.

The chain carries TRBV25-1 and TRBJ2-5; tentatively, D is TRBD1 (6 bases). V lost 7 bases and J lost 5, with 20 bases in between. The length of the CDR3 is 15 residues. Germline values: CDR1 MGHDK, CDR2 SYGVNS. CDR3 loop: CASKQGWAVSETQYF. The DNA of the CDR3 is TGTGCCAGCAAGCAGGGGTGGGCAGTCTCGGAGACCCAGTACTTC.

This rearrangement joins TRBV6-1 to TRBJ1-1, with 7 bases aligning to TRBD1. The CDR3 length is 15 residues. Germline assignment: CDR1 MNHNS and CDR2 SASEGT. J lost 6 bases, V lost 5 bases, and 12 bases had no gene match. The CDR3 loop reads CASSKWDSRGAEAFF. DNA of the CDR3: TGTGCCAGCAGTAAATGGGACAGTCGAGGGGCTGAAGCTTTCTTT.

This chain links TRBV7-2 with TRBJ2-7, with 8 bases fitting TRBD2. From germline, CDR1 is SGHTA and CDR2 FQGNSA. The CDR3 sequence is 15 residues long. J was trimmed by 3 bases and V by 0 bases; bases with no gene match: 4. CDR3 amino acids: CASSLAPSGGYEQYF. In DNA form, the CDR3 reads TGTGCCAGCAGCTTAGCGCCAAGCGGGGGCTACGAGCAGTACTTC.

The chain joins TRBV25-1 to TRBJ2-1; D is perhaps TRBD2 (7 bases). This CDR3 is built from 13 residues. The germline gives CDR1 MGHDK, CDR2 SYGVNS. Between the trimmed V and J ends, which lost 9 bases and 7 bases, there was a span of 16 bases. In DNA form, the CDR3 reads TGTGCCAGACTCCGGGGAGGGGGTAATGAGCAGTTCTTC. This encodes CARLRGGGNEQFF. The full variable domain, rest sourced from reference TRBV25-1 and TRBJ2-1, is EADIYQTPRYLVIGTGKKITLECSQTMGHDKMYWYQQDPGMELHLIHYSYGVNSTEKGDLSSESTVSRIRTEHFPLTLESARPSHTSQYLCARLRGGGNEQFFGPGTRLTVL.

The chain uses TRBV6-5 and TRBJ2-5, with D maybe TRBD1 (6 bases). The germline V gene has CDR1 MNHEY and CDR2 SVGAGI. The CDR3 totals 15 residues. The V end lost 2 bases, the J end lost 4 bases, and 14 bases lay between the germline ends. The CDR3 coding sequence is TGTGCCAGCAGTTACGGGCAGGGGCGCCTAGAGACCCAGTACTTC. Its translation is CASSYGQGRLETQYF.

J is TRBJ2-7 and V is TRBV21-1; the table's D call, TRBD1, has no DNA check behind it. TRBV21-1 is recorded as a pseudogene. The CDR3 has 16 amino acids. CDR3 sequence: CASSKISVIGLWEQYF. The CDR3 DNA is TGTGCCAGCAGCAAAATATCCGTAATTGGGCTATGGGAGCAGTACTTC.

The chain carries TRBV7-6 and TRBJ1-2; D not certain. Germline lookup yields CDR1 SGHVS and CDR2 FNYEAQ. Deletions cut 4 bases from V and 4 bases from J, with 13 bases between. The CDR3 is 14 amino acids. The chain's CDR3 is CASSSEGRTYGYTF. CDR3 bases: TGTGCCAGCAGCTCGGAGGGAAGAACCTATGGCTACACCTTC. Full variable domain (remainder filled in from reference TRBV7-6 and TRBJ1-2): GAGVSQSPRYKVTKRGQDVALRCDPISGHVSLYWYRQALGQGPEFLTYFNYEAQQDKSGLPNDRFSAERPEGSISTLTIQRTEQRDSAMYRCASSSEGRTYGYTFGSGTRLTVV.

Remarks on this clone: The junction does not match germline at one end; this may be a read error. The CDR3 region has the DNA TGTTCCAGCAGCTTTGTTGTAGGGGGGGCGGGGGATACGCAGTATTTT. Protein product: CSSSFVVGGAGDTQYF. The chain links TRBV7-9 to TRBJ2-3, with a possible D match to TRBD2 (7 bases). CDR1 and CDR2 (germline): SEHNR, FQNEAQ (reference sequence). This CDR3 has 16 residues.

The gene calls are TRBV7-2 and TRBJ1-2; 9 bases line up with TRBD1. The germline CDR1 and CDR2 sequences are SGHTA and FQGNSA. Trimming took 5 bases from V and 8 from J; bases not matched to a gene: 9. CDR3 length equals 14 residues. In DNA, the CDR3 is TGTGCCAGCAGCCGTCCCGGGACAGGGAAAGGCTACACCTTC. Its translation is CASSRPGTGKGYTF.

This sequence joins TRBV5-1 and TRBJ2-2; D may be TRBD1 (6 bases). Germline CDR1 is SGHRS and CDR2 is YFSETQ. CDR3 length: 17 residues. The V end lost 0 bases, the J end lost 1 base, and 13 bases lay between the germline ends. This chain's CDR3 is CASSLAKDSLNTGELFF. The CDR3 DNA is TGCGCCAGCAGCTTGGCCAAGGACAGTTTGAACACCGGGGAGCTGTTTTTT.

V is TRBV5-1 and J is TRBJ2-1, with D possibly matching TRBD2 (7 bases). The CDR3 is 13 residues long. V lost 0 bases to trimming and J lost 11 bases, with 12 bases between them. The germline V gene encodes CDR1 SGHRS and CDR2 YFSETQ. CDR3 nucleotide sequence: TGCGCCAGCAGCTTGGAGGGGGGGGGACAGCAGTTCTTC. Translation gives CASSLEGGGQQFF.

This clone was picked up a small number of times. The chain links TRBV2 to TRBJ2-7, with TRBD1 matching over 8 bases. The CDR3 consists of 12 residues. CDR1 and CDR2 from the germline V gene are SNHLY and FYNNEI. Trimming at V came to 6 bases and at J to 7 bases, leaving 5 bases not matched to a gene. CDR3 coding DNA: TGTGCCAGCAGGACGACAGGGGTTGAGCAGTACTTC. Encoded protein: CASRTTGVEQYF. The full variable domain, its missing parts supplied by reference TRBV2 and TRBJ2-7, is EPEVTQTPSHQVTQMGQEVILRCVPISNHLYFYWYRQILGQKVEFLVSFYNNEISEKSEIFDDQFSVERPDGSNFTLKIRSTKLEDSAMYFCASRTTGVEQYFGPGTRLTVT.

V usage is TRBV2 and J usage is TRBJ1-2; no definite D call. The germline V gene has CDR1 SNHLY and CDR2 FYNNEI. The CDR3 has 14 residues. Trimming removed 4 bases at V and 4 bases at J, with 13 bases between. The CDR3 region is CASSAAQAGYGYTF. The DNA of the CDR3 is TGTGCCAGCAGTGCGGCGCAAGCGGGCTATGGCTACACCTTC.

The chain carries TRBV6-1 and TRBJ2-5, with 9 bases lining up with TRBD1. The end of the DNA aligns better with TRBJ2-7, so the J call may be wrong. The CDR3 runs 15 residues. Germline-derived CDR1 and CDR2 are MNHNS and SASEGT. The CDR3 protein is CASTPDRGHSYEQYF. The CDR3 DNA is TGTGCCAGCACGCCGGACAGGGGTCACTCCTACGAGCAGTACTTC.

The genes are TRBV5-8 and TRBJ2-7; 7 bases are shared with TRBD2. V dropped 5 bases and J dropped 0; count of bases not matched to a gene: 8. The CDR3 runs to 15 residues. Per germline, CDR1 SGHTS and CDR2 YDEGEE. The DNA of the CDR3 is TGTGCCAGCAGTTATCCTAGCGGCCTCTCCTACGAGCAGTACTTC. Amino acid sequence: CASSYPSGLSYEQYF.

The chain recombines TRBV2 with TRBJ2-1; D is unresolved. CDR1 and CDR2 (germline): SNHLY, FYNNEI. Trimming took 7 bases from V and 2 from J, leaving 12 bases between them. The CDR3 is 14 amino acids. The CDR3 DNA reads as TGTGCCAGCATTTCCAGGATTACCTACAATGAGCAGTTCTTC. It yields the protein CASISRITYNEQFF.

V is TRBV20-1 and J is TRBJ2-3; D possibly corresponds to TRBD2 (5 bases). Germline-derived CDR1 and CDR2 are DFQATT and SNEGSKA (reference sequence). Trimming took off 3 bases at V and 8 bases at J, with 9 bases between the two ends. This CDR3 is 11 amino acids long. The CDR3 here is CSARGEGTQYF. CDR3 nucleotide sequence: TGCAGTGCTAGGGGCGAGGGTACGCAGTATTTT.

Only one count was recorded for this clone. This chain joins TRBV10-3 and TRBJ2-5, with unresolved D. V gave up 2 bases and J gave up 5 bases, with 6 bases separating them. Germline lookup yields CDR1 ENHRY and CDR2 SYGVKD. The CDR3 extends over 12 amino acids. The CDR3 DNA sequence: TGTGCCATCAGTGAGCTCCAGGAGACCCAGTACTTC. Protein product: CAISELQETQYF.

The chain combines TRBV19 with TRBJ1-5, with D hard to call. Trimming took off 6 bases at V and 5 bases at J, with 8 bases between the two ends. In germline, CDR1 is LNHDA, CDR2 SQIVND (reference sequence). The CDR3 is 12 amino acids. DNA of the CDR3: TGTGCCAGTAGGATTCAGGATCAGCCCCAGCATTTT. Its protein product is CASRIQDQPQHF.

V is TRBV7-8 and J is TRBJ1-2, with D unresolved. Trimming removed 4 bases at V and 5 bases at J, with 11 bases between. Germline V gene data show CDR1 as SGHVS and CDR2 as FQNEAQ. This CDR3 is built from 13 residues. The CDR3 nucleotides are TGTGCCAGCAGCTCCTACTTCGAGTATGGCTACACCTTC. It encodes CASSSYFEYGYTF.

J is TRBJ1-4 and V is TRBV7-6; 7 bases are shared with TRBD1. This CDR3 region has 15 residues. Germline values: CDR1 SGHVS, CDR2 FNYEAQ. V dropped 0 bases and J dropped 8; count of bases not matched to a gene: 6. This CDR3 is CASSLALQGNEKLFF. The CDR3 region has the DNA TGTGCCAGCAGCTTAGCCTTACAGGGGAACGAAAAACTGTTTTTT.

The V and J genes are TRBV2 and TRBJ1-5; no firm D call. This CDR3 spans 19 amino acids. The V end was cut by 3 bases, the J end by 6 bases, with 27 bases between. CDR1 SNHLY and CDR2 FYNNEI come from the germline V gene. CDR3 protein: CASSEGLSRGILRGQPQHF. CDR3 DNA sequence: TGTGCCAGCAGTGAGGGATTGTCTCGAGGGATCCTCCGCGGTCAGCCCCAGCATTTT.

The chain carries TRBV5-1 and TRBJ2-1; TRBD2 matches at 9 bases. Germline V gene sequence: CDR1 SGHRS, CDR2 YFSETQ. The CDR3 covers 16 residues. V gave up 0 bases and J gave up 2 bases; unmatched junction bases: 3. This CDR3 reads CASSLASGATYNEQFF. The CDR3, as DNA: TGCGCCAGCAGCTTGGCTAGCGGGGCCACCTACAATGAGCAGTTCTTC.

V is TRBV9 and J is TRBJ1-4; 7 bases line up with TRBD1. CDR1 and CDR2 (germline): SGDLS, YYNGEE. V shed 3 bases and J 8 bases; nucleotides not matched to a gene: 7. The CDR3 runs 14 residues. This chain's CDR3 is CASSARDSLEKLFF. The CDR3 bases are TGTGCCAGCAGCGCTAGGGACAGTCTGGAAAAACTGTTTTTT.

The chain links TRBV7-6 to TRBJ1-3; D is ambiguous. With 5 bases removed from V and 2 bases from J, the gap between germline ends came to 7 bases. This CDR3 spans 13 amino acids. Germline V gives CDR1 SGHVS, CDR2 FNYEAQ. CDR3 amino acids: CASSPGAGNTIYF. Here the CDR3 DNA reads TGTGCCAGCAGCCCGGGAGCTGGAAACACCATATATTTT.

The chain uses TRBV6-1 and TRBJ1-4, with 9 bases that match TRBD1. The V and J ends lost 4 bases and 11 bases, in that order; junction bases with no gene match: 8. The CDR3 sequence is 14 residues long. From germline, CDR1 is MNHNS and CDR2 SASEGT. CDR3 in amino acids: CASSGTGDKRKLFF. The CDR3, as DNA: TGTGCCAGCAGTGGGACAGGGGATAAAAGGAAACTGTTTTTT.